These 17 T cell receptor beta chains originate from one sample sequenced in a study of vaccination effects on CD4 cells after COVID-19. Sequenced by immunoSEQ multiplex PCR; TCRdb stores in-frame clones only, minus some. The sample has 23,000 or so clones, roughly 70% seen once. These receptors are not linked to any known antigen. Before sequencing, viral peptide pools were used by the ViraFEST assay to expand antigen-specific CD4+ T cells. Between days 9 and 10 of culture, CD4+ T cells were separated out. Testing of the vaccine recipients showed negative nucleocapsid antibodies and no prior SARS-CoV-2 infection. The sequences come from CD4+ T cells from PBMCs cultured with SARS-CoV-2 spike peptides, collected before COVID-19 vaccination. The receptors shown here come from a human donor who received a COVID-19 vaccine.

This chain uses TRBV5-1 with TRBJ2-3, with TRBD1 matching 7 bases. Germline-derived CDR1 and CDR2 are SGHRS and YFSETQ. There are 13 residues in the CDR3. After removal of 0 bases from V and 10 bases from J, the junction contained 5 bases not matched to a gene. The CDR3 protein is CASSLATGQAQYF. CDR3 in DNA: TGCGCCAGCAGCTTGGCCACAGGACAGGCGCAGTATTTT. Looking up the rest from reference TRBV5-1 and TRBJ2-3 gives the full variable domain: KAGVTQTPRYLIKTRGQQVTLSCSPISGHRSVSWYQQTPGQGLQFLFEYFSETQRNKGNFPGRFSGRQFSNSRSEMNVSTLELGDSALYLCASSLATGQAQYFGPGTRLTVL.

The chain joins TRBV3-1 (or the pseudogene TRBV3-2) to TRBJ2-3; D unresolved. V lost 1 base and J 8 bases, leaving 13 bases between the germline ends. The CDR3 runs 14 residues. Germline V gives CDR1 LGHDT, CDR2 YNNKEL (reference sequence). CDR3 DNA sequence: TGTGCCAGCAGCCAAGGCAGAGGTAGGGCTACGCAGTATTTT. It codes for CASSQGRGRATQYF.

This rearrangement joins TRBV3-1 (or the pseudogene TRBV3-2) to TRBJ1-5, with D possibly TRBD1 on 5 matching bases. Germline CDR1 reads LGHDT; CDR2 reads YNNKEL (reference sequence). The CDR3 runs to 15 residues. The V and J ends lost 0 bases and 3 bases respectively, with 9 bases between them. The CDR3 DNA reads as TGTGCCAGCAGCCAAGATAGACAGTACAATCAGCCCCAGCATTTT. It codes for CASSQDRQYNQPQHF.

Here the CDR3 reads CASSDSSGGGGETQYF. The DNA of the CDR3 is TGTGCCAGCAGCGACAGTAGCGGGGGAGGTGGGGAGACCCAGTACTTC. This chain joins TRBV7-6 and TRBJ2-5; 9 nucleotides agree with TRBD2. CDR3 size: 16 residues. V shed 5 bases and J 5 bases; nucleotides not matched to a gene: 12. Looked up from germline, CDR1 is SGHVS and CDR2 is FNYEAQ.

This clone showed up just a few times. V usage is TRBV3-1 (or the pseudogene TRBV3-2) and J usage is TRBJ1-2; the D is unclear. From germline, CDR1 is LGHDT and CDR2 YNNKEL (reference sequence). The CDR3 spans 12 residues. Trimming stripped 6 bases from V and 3 bases from J, with 8 bases between. The CDR3 loop is CASRSLDYGYTF. CDR3 in DNA: TGTGCCAGCAGATCGCTCGACTATGGCTACACCTTC.

The sample holds one count of this clone. The chain carries TRBV4-1 and TRBJ2-1; D is possibly TRBD2 (5 bases). Per germline, CDR1 MGHRA and CDR2 YSYEKL. The CDR3 runs 16 residues. Trimming removed 0 bases from V and 0 bases from J, with 9 bases in between. The CDR3 DNA reads TGCGCCAGCAGCCAAGAGGGTGGGAGCTCCTACAATGAGCAGTTCTTC. It codes for CASSQEGGSSYNEQFF.

This chain connects TRBV29-1 to TRBJ2-7; the D is unclear. CDR3 size: 11 residues. Per germline, CDR1 SQVTM and CDR2 ANQGSEA. V lost 0 bases, J lost 7 bases, and 7 bases lay in between. The CDR3 sequence: CSVEDRSEQYF. The CDR3 region has the DNA TGCAGCGTTGAAGACAGGTCAGAGCAGTACTTC.

V and J are TRBV2 and TRBJ2-1; D is possibly TRBD1 (5 bases). CDR1 and CDR2 (germline): SNHLY, FYNNEI. The CDR3 contains 13 residues. Between the trimmed V and J ends, which lost 4 bases and 9 bases, there was a span of 13 bases. The CDR3 region is CASSGGPSGEQFF. The CDR3 nucleotides are TGTGCCAGCAGTGGGGGCCCGAGTGGTGAGCAGTTCTTC.

There are a few counts of this clone. The genes are TRBV6-5 and TRBJ1-1, with D hard to call. V was cut by 3 bases and J by 6 bases, with 11 bases left in between. Germline CDR1 is MNHEY and CDR2 is SVGAGI. The CDR3 is 13 amino acids. The CDR3 DNA reads TGTGCCAGCAGTTATGGTCGGGCACCTGAAGCTTTCTTT. Translating gives CASSYGRAPEAFF.

This chain uses TRBV27 with TRBJ1-3, with a tentative D call TRBD1 (5 bases). Trimming cost V 4 bases and J 4 bases, with 11 bases left between them. The CDR3 has 14 residues. CDR1 is MNHEY and CDR2 is SMNVEV in the germline V gene (reference sequence). The CDR3 DNA reads as TGTGCCAGCAGTTACACAGGCTCAGGAAACACCATATATTTT. This sequence encodes CASSYTGSGNTIYF.

This sequence joins TRBV19 and TRBJ1-6, with D unclear. There are 13 residues in the CDR3. With 5 bases removed from V and 8 bases from J, the gap between germline ends came to 10 bases. Germline CDR1 reads LNHDA; CDR2 reads SQIVND (reference sequence). The CDR3 DNA reads TGTGCCAGTAGTCTCGGGAGCGATTCACCCCTCCACTTT. As protein: CASSLGSDSPLHF.

The J gene is TRBJ2-2, the V gene TRBV24-1; D unclear. V shed 3 bases and J shed 5 bases, with 0 bases lying between them. CDR1 is KGHDR, CDR2 SFDVKD, per germline. CDR3 length: 11 amino acids. CDR3 sequence reads: CATSDTGELFF. DNA for the CDR3: TGTGCCACCAGTGATACCGGGGAGCTGTTTTTT.

The chain links TRBV5-1 to TRBJ1-2, with TRBD1 matching 7 bases. From germline, CDR1 is SGHRS and CDR2 YFSETQ. This CDR3 has 14 residues. V was clipped by 0 bases and J by 8 bases; unmatched bases: 7. This CDR3 is CASSLGVGGAGYTF. The CDR3 DNA reads TGCGCCAGCAGCTTGGGGGTAGGGGGCGCCGGCTACACCTTC. Full variable domain (outside the CDR3, taken from reference TRBV5-1 and TRBJ1-2): KAGVTQTPRYLIKTRGQQVTLSCSPISGHRSVSWYQQTPGQGLQFLFEYFSETQRNKGNFPGRFSGRQFSNSRSEMNVSTLELGDSALYLCASSLGVGGAGYTFGSGTRLTVV.

This chain uses TRBV21-1 with TRBJ2-2; the tabulated D call, TRBD2, remains unverified against the DNA. TRBV21-1 is a pseudogene. The CDR3 runs to 18 residues. CDR3 region: CASSKASGRAYFTGELFF. Written as DNA, the CDR3 is TGTGCCAGCAGCAAAGCGAGCGGGAGGGCCTATTTTACCGGGGAGCTGTTTTTT.

This clone was detected a few times. The chain has TRBV3-1 (or the pseudogene TRBV3-2) and TRBJ2-5, with D possibly being TRBD1 or TRBD2 (6 bases each). V gave up 3 bases and J gave up 4 bases, with 9 bases separating them. The CDR3 covers 13 residues. In germline, CDR1 is LGHDT, CDR2 YNNKEL (reference sequence). CDR3 coding DNA: TGTGCCAGCAGCCAGGAGGGGGGAGAGACCCAGTACTTC. It is translated as CASSQEGGETQYF.

The chain recombines TRBV30 with TRBJ1-1; D is possibly TRBD1 (6 bases). Between the trimmed V and J ends, which lost 2 bases and 0 bases, there was a span of 7 bases. Germline lookup yields CDR1 GTSNPN and CDR2 SVGIG (reference sequence). The CDR3 sequence is 13 residues long. The CDR3 spells CAWSRDMNTEAFF. The CDR3 bases are TGTGCCTGGAGTCGGGACATGAACACTGAAGCTTTCTTT. The full variable domain, its missing parts supplied by reference TRBV30 and TRBJ1-1, is SQTIHQWPATLVQPVGSPLSLECTVEGTSNPNLYWYRQAAGRGLQLLFYSVGIGQISSEVPQNLSASRPQDRQFILSSKKLLLSDSGFYLCAWSRDMNTEAFFGQGTRLTVV.

V and J are TRBV6-1 and TRBJ2-1, with 12 bases that match TRBD2. Looked up from germline, CDR1 is MNHNS and CDR2 is SASEGT. The junction had 13 bases not matched to a gene; V was cut back by 4 bases and J by 6 bases. The length of the CDR3 is 18 residues. The CDR3 DNA sequence: TGTGCCAGCAGTGGCGGGGGCCAGACTAGCGGGAGAGTCAATGAGCAGTTCTTC. This encodes CASSGGGQTSGRVNEQFF.